Described below is a single T cell receptor (beta chain) sequence and its context. How the authors handled the data: Amplified reference gene primers provided the basis for estimating nucleated cell counts. Only in-frame clones appear in the TCRdb table, and some are missing; sequencing was by immunoSEQ multiplex PCR. V and J calls and clone size follow that table, whereas D and trimming were derived from the DNA. Found here are just over 200,000 clones, around 81% of them singletons; the top ten hold less than 7%. This sample stems from a study of blood T cell repertoires in COVID-19. Study information: Sites in the United States, Italy and Spain provided acute and convalescent COVID-19 samples. Sample material is recorded as cDNA or gDNA derived from T cells, B-cell-depleted T cells, or PBMCs.

This CDR3 is 14 amino acids long. V shed 0 bases and J shed 8 bases, with 10 bases lying between them. Germline CDR1 reads MNHEY; CDR2 reads SVGAGI. This clonotype was sampled from a woman between 70 and 85 years old with acute or convalescent COVID-19. This chain connects TRBV6-5 to TRBJ1-4; D is perhaps TRBD1 (5 bases). The sample was peripheral blood. CDR3: CASSYSGGEEKLFF. CDR3 sequence (DNA): TGTGCCAGCAGTTACTCCGGGGGTGAGGAAAAACTGTTTTTT.